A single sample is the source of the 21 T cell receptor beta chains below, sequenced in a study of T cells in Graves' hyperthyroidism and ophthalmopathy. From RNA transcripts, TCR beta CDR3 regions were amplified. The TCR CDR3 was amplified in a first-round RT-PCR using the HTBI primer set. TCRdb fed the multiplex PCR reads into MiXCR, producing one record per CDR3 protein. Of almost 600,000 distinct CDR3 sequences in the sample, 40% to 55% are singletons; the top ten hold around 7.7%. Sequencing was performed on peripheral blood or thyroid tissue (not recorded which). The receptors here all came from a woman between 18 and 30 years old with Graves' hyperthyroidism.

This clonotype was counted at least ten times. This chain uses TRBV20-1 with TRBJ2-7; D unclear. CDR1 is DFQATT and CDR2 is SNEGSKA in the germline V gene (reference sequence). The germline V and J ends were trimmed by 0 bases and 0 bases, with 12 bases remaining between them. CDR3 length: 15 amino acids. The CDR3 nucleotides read TGCAGTGCTAGAGATTCGAAGGGAAGCTCCTACGAGCAGTACTTC. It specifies CSARDSKGSSYEQYF.

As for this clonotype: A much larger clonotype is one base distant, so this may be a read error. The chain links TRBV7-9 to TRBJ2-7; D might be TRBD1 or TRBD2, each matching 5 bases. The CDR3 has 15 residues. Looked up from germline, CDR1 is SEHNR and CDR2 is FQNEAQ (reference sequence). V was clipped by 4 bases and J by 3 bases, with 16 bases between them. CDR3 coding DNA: TGTGCCAGCAGCTCGGCCGGGACGATAAACTACGAGCAGTACTTC. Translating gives CASSSAGTINYEQYF.

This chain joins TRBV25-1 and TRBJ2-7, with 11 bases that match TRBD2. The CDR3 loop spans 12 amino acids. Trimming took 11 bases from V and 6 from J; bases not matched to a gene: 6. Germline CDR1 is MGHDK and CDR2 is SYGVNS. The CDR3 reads CAGSGRVVEQYF. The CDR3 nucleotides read TGTGCCGGTAGCGGGAGGGTGGTCGAGCAGTACTTC.

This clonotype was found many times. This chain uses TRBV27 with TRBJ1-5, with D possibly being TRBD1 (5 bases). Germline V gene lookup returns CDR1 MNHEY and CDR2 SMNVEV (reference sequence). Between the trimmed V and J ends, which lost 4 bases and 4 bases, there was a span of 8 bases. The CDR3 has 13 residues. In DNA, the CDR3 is TGTGCCAGCAGTTCGAAGGGGAATCAGCCCCAGCATTTT. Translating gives CASSSKGNQPQHF.

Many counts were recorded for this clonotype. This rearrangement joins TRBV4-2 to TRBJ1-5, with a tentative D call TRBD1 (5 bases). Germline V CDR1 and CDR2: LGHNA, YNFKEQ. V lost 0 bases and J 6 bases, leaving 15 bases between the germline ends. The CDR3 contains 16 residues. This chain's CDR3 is CASSQDLGTGGQPQHF. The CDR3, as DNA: TGTGCCAGCAGCCAAGATCTTGGGACCGGCGGTCAGCCCCAGCATTTT.

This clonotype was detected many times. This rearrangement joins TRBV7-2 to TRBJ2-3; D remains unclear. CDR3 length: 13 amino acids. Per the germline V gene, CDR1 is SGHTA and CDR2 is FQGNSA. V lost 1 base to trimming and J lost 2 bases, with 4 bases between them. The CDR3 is CASSLVVTDTQYF. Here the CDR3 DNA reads TGTGCCAGCAGCTTAGTGGTCACAGATACGCAGTATTTT. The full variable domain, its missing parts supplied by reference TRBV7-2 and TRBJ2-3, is GAGVSQSPSNKVTEKGKDVELRCDPISGHTALYWYRQSLGQGLEFLIYFQGNSAPDKSGLPSDRFSAERTGGSVSTLTIQRTQQEDSAVYLCASSLVVTDTQYFGPGTRLTVL.

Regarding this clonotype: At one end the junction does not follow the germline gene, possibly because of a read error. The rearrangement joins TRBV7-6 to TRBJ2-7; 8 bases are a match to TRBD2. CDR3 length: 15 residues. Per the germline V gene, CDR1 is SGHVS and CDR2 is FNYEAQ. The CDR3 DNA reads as TGTGCCAGCAGTGAAACCAGCGGGAGATTCTACGAGCAGCACTTC. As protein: CASSETSGRFYEQHF.

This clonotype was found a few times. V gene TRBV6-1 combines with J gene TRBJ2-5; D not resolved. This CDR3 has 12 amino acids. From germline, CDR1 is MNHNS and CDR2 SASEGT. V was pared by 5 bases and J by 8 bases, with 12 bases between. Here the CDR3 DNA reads TGTGCCAGCAGTCCCCGGTCGGCTACCCAGTACTTC. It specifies CASSPRSATQYF.

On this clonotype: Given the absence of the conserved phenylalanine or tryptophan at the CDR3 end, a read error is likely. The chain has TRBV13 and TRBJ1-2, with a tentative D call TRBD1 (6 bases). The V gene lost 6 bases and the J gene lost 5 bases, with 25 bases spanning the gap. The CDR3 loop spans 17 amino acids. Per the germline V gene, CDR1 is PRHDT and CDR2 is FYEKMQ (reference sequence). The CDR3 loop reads CASSATQRDTHRYGYTS. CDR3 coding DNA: TGTGCCAGCAGTGCAACTCAACGGGACACCCACAGATATGGCTACACCTCC.

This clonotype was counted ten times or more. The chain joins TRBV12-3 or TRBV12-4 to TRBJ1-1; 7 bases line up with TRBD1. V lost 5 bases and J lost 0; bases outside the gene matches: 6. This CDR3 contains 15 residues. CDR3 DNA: TGTGCCAGCAGTCCCGAGGGACAGCTGAACACTGAAGCTTTCTTT. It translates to CASSPEGQLNTEAFF.

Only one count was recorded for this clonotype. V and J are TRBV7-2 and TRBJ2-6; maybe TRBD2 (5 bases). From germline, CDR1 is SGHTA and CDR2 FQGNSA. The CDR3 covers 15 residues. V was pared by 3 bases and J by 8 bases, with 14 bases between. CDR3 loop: CASSLALRGSNVLTF. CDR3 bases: TGTGCCAGCAGCTTGGCGCTTCGGGGATCCAACGTCCTGACTTTC.

CDR3 sequence (DNA): TGTGCCAGCAGCCGGGGAGGCTCCTACAATGAGCAGTACTTC. Protein product: CASSRGGSYNEQYF. This sequence joins TRBV11-2 and TRBJ2-7, with D possibly TRBD2 on 6 matching bases. Trimming shortened V by 5 bases and J by 7 bases, and 18 bases separated the two germline ends. The germline V gene encodes CDR1 SGHAT and CDR2 FQNNGV. The CDR3 has 14 amino acids. The full variable domain, completed using reference TRBV11-2 and TRBJ2-7, is EAGVAQSPRYKIIEKRQSVAFWCNPISGHATLYWYQQILGQGPKLLIQFQNNGVVDDSQLPKDRFSAERLKGVDSTLKIQPAKLEDSAVYLCASSRGGSYNEQYFGPGTRLTVT.

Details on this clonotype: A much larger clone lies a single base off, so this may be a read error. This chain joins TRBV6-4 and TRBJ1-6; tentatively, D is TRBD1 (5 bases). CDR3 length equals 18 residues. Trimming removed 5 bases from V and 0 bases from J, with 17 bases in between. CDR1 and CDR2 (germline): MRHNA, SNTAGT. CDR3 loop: CASSYAGGESSYNSPLHF. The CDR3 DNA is TGTGCCAGCAGTTACGCCGGGGGAGAGAGCTCCTATAATTCACCCCTCCACTTT.

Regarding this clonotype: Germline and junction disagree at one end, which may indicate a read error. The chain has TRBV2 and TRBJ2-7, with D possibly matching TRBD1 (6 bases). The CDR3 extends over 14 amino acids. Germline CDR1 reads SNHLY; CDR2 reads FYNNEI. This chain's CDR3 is CAGREWGPSYEQYF. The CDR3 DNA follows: TGTGCCGGCAGGGAGTGGGGGCCTTCCTACGAGCAGTACTTC.

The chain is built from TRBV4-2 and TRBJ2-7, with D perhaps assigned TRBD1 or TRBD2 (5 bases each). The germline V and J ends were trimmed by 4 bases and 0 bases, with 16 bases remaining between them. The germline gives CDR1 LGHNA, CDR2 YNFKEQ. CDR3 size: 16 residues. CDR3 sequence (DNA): TGTGCCAGCAGCCGTATTGGGACGGCAAGCTCCTACGAGCAGTACTTC. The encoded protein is CASSRIGTASSYEQYF.

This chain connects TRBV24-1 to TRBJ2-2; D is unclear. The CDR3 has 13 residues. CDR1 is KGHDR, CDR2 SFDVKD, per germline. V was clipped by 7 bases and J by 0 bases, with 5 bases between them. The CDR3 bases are TGTGCCACCAGGGGGACGAACACCGGGGAGCTGTTTTTT. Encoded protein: CATRGTNTGELFF.

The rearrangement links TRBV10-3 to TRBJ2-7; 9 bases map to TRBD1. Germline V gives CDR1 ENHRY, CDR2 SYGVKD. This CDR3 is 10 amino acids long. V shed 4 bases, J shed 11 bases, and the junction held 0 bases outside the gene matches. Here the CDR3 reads CAISGTGEYF. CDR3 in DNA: TGTGCCATCAGTGGGACAGGGGAGTACTTC.

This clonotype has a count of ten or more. The CDR3 here is CASRLRQGHSYEQYF. CDR3 bases: TGTGCCAGCAGACTTAGACAGGGCCACTCCTACGAGCAGTACTTC. V and J are TRBV2 and TRBJ2-7, with TRBD1 identical over 7 bases. Germline V gives CDR1 SNHLY, CDR2 FYNNEI. V trimming: 6 bases; J trimming: 0 bases; junction bases outside the gene matches: 8. This CDR3 has 15 residues.

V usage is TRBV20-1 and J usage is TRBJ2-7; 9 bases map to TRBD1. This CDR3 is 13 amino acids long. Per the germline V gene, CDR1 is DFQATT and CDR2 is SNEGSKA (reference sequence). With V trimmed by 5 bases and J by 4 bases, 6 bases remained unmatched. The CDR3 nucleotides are TGCAGTGCTCCCGGGACAGGGTGGTACGAGCAGTACTTC. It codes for CSAPGTGWYEQYF.

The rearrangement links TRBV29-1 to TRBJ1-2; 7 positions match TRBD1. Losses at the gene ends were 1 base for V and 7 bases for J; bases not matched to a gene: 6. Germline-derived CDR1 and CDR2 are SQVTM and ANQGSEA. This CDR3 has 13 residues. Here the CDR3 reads CSVEAGGLRGYTF. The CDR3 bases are TGCAGCGTTGAAGCAGGGGGACTACGTGGCTACACCTTC. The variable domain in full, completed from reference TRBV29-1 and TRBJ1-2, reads SAVISQKPSRDICQRGTSLTIQCQVDSQVTMMFWYRQQPGQSLTLIATANQGSEATYESGFVIDKFPISRPNLTFSTLTVSNMSPEDSSIYLCSVEAGGLRGYTFGSGTRLTVV.

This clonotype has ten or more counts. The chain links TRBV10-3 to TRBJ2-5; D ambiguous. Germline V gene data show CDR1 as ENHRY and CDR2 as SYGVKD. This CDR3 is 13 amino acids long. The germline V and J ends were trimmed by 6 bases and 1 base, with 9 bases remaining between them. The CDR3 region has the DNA TGTGCCATCAGGGGCGAAACCCAAGAGACCCAGTACTTC. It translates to CAIRGETQETQYF.